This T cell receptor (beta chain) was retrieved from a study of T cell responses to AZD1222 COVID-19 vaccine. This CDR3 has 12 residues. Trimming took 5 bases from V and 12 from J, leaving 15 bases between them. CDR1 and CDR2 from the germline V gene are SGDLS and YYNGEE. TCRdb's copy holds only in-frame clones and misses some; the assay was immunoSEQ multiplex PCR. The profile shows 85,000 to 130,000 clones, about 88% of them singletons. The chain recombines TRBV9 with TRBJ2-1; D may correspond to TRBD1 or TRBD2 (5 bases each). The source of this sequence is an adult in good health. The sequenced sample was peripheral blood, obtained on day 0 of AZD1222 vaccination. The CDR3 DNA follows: TGTGCCAGCAGTGTGGGGGAGAGCAGGCAGTTCTTC. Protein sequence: CASSVGESRQFF.